This is a list of T cell receptor beta chains from one sample in a study of human T cells and chemical hapten exposure. A single record per CDR3 protein comes from TCRdb applying MiXCR to the RACE reads. The table includes about 350,000 distinct CDR3 sequences, about 5% detected once. Sequencing used whole blood, obtained in connection with sensitization to the hapten diphenylcyclopropenone (DPC). These receptors came from a woman between 18 and 29 years old with alopecia areata. Some clones in this sample may be carry-over from other donors' samples. CDR3s include the opening cysteine and the closing phenylalanine or tryptophan. A D gene is named only where the DNA matches it firmly. Expanded clones get a size class; other rows say once, few or many, or leave the size out.

J gene	clone size	D gene	V gene	CDR3 protein	CDR3 DNA
TRBJ2-3	.	.	TRBV4-3	CATAEGGAADTQYF	TGCGCCACGGCCGAGGGGGGTGCGGCAGATACGCAGTATTTT
TRBJ1-6	.	TRBD1	TRBV5-1	CASSTGQGQSPLHF	TGCGCCAGCAGCACCGGACAGGGTCAATCACCCCTCCACTTT
TRBJ2-3	.	.	TRBV6-2/TRBV6-3	CASSYPSETTDTQYF	TGTGCCAGCAGTTACCCATCGGAGACCACAGATACGCAGTATTTT
TRBJ2-1	many	TRBD1	TRBV2	CASSDRRQGMDEQFF	TGTGCCAGCAGTGATAGACGACAGGGGATGGATGAGCAGTTCTTC
TRBJ1-2	many	TRBD1	TRBV7-3	CASSFAGTGDGYTF	TGTGCCAGCAGCTTTGCCGGTACAGGGGATGGCTACACCTTC
TRBJ2-5	.	TRBD2	TRBV3-1	CASSIGTSGDHETQYF	TGTGCCAGCAGCATCGGGACTAGCGGGGATCATGAGACCCAGTACTTC
TRBJ2-3	.	.	TRBV27	CASSLRNTDTQYF	TGTGCCAGCAGTTTGAGGAACACAGATACGCAGTATTTT
TRBJ1-4	few	.	TRBV20-1	CSAAMGTNEKLFF	TGCAGTGCGGCTATGGGGACTAATGAAAAACTGTTTTTT
TRBJ2-2	.	.	TRBV21-1	CASSLAPTPNTGELFF	TGTGCCAGCAGCCTCGCGCCGACTCCGAACACCGGGGAGCTGTTTTTT
TRBJ1-2	few	TRBD1	TRBV10-3	CAISVSGTGLEFYGYTF	TGTGCCATCAGCGTCTCCGGGACAGGGCTAGAATTCTATGGCTACACCTTC
TRBJ2-4	.	.	TRBV7-2	CASSLLMENIQYF	TGTGCCAGCAGCTTGCTAATGGAAAACATTCAGTACTTC
TRBJ1-6	many	.	TRBV28	CASSFRVKSPLHF	TGTGCCAGCAGTTTTAGGGTGAAATCACCCCTCCACTTT
TRBJ2-7	few	.	TRBV12-3/TRBV12-4	CASSTERGLTYEQYF	TGTGCCAGCAGCACAGAACGTGGCCTGACCTACGAGCAGTACTTC
TRBJ2-3	.	.	TRBV4-3	CASSQDARSAWSTDTQYF	TGCGCCAGCAGCCAAGACGCGCGCAGCGCATGGAGCACAGATACGCAGTATTTT
TRBJ1-1	few	.	TRBV2	CASGASSVPGRAFF	TGTGCCAGCGGGGCGAGCAGTGTGCCGGGACGAGCTTTCTTT
TRBJ1-2	few	.	TRBV24-1	CATEGGDSYGYTF	TGTGCCACCGAGGGGGGGGATAGCTATGGCTACACCTTC
TRBJ1-6	many	.	TRBV7-5	CISVPEDKPRGWVYNSPLHF	.